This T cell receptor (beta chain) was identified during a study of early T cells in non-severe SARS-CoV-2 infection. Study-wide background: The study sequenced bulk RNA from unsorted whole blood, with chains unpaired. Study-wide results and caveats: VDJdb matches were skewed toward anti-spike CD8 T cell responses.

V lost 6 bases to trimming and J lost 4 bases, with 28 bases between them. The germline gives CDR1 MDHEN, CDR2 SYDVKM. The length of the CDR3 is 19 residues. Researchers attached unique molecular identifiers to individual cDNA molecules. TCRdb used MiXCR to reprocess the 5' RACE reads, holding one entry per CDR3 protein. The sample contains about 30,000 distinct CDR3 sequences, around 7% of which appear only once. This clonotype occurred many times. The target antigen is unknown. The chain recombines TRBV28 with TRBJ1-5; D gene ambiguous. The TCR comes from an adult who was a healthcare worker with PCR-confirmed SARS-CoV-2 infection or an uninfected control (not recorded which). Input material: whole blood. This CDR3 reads CASSPPLLGNKRENQPQHF. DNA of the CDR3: TGTGCCAGCAGCCCACCTTTATTGGGGAATAAAAGGGAGAATCAGCCCCAGCATTTT.